Each of the 18 T cell receptor beta chains below was sequenced from the same sample in a study of T cells in women clearing cervical HPV infection. Method: immunoSEQ multiplex PCR; TCRdb's copy keeps in-frame clones and lacks some. The specimen's table records about 31,000 clones. Sequencing used blood buffy coat. These receptors all come from a woman between 18 and 69 years old with a cervical HPV16 infection that either progressed to CIN3+ or cleared (not recorded which).

Concerning this clone: The read finishes 3 residues shy of the CDR3 end, and the germline J gene is used to complete it. The chain links TRBV5-1 to TRBJ1-1; D unresolved. CDR1 is SGHRS, CDR2 YFSETQ, per germline. V dropped 2 bases and J dropped 5 bases, with 10 bases sitting between them. CDR3 length: 13 amino acids. The sequenced CDR3 bases are TGCGCCAGCAGCTTCCGGGGAGGAACTGAA. Translation: CASSFRGGTE. The full-length CDR3 reads as CASSFRGGTEAFF.

As for this clone: The CDR3 end lies 3 residues beyond the end of the read and is filled in from the germline J gene. J is TRBJ1-5 and V is TRBV18; perhaps TRBD1 as D (6 bases). Germline assignment: CDR1 KGHSH and CDR2 LQKENI. The CDR3 runs to 14 residues. V was clipped by 5 bases and J by 1 base, with 9 bases between them. CDR3 bases read: TGTGCCAGCTCAAGGGGGGGGAGCAATCAGCCC. This sequence encodes CASSRGGSNQP. The entire CDR3 is CASSRGGSNQPQHF. The complete variable domain, with remaining parts taken from reference TRBV18 and TRBJ1-5, reads NAGVMQNPRHLVRRRGQEARLRCSPMKGHSHVYWYRQLPEEGLKFMVYLQKENIIDESGMPKERFSAEFPKEGPSILRIQQVVRGDSAAYFCASSRGGSNQPQHFGDGTRLSIL.

Concerning this clone: Sequencing ends 3 residues short of the CDR3 end; the germline J gene provides the rest. The V and J genes are TRBV6-2 or TRBV6-3 and TRBJ1-2; possibly TRBD1 for D (5 bases). The CDR3 has 14 residues. V was trimmed by 5 bases and J by 3 bases, leaving 13 bases between them. Germline V gives CDR1 MNHEY, CDR2 SVGEGT. This CDR3 is CASSPWQGYYGYTF. The covered CDR3 bases are TGTGCCAGCAGTCCCTGGCAGGGTTACTATGGC.

The CDR3 DNA, read in part, is TGTGCCAGCATTACTAGCGGGCAAGAGACC. Translating it yields CASITSGQET. Given in full, the CDR3 is CASITSGQETQYF. This chain links TRBV2 with TRBJ2-5; 9 nucleotides align to TRBD2. The read terminates 3 residues before the CDR3 end, so the remaining end is supplied by the germline J gene. The V and J ends lost 7 bases and 2 bases, in that order; junction bases with no gene match: 2. The CDR3 runs to 13 residues. The germline gives CDR1 SNHLY, CDR2 FYNNEI. Combining the CDR3 with reference TRBV2 and TRBJ2-5 gives the whole variable domain EPEVTQTPSHQVTQMGQEVILRCVPISNHLYFYWYRQILGQKVEFLVSFYNNEISEKSEIFDDQFSVERPDGSNFTLKIRSTKLEDSAMYFCASITSGQETQYFGPGTRLLVL.

Notes on this clone: The read stops 3 residues short of the end of the CDR3; the missing end is completed from the germline J gene. The rearrangement links TRBV10-2 to TRBJ1-5, with D unresolved. Per germline, CDR1 WSHSY and CDR2 SAAADI. This CDR3 spans 13 amino acids. With 5 bases removed from V and 2 bases from J, the gap between germline ends came to 7 bases. The CDR3 is CASSRRGNQPQHF. Incomplete CDR3 DNA: TGCGCCAGCAGTCGTAGGGGCAATCAGCCC.

A note on this clone: From the germline J gene comes the end of the CDR3, since the read stops 3 residues before it. Other DNA sequences of this sample code for an identical CDR3. This rearrangement joins TRBV7-9 to TRBJ1-3; 9 positions agree with TRBD1. J gave up 8 bases and V 1 base, and 6 bases lay outside the gene matches. This CDR3 has 15 amino acids. Per the germline V gene, CDR1 is SEHNR and CDR2 is FQNEAQ (reference sequence). CDR3: CASSLGDRVLDTIYF. Partial CDR3 DNA: TGTGCCAGCAGCTTAGGGGACAGGGTCCTAGACACC. The full variable domain, in which reference TRBV7-9 and TRBJ1-3 provide the parts outside the CDR3, is DTGVSQNPRHKITKRGQNVTFRCDPISEHNRLYWYRQTLGQGPEFLTYFQNEAQLEKSRLLSDRFSAERPKGSFSTLEIQRTEQGDSAMYLCASSLGDRVLDTIYFGEGSWLTVV.

In regard to this clone: The read is 3 residues too short to cover the CDR3 end, so that end is filled in from the germline J gene. The genes are TRBV4-1 and TRBJ2-3; D possibly corresponds to TRBD2 (6 bases). CDR3 length: 14 residues. Germline CDR1 MGHRA, CDR2 YSYEKL. Trimming took off 0 bases at V and 5 bases at J, with 9 bases between the two ends. The chain's CDR3 is CASSQELAGDTQYF. CDR3 bases read: TGCGCCAGCAGCCAAGAACTAGCTGGAGATACG.

About this clone itself: Coverage ceases 3 residues before the CDR3 finishes, and the germline J gene fills in the end. This sequence joins TRBV20-1 and TRBJ2-3, with 9 bases lining up with TRBD2. There are 14 residues in the CDR3. In germline, CDR1 is DFQATT, CDR2 SNEGSKA (reference sequence). The CDR3 DNA, read in part, is TGCAGTGCGGTGAGGACTAGCGCCCAAGAGACG. This gives the protein CSAVRTSAQET. The CDR3 in full is CSAVRTSAQETQYF.

Concerning this clone: The read terminates 3 residues ahead of where the CDR3 ends, so the germline J gene completes it. The V and J genes are TRBV13 and TRBJ1-2; weak D call: TRBD1 (6 bases). Germline assignment: CDR1 PRHDT and CDR2 FYEKMQ (reference sequence). This CDR3 comprises 15 residues. Trimming left V 5 bases short and J 0 bases short, with 13 bases between. Here the CDR3 reads CASSNNRAPNYGYTF. The CDR3 bases that were read are TGTGCCAGCAGCAACAACAGGGCCCCTAACTATGGC.

With respect to this clone: The read terminates 3 residues before the CDR3 end, so the remaining end is supplied by the germline J gene. The chain uses TRBV5-6 and TRBJ1-1; no clear D gene. The germline V gene encodes CDR1 SGHDT and CDR2 YYEEEE. Trimming removed 0 bases from V and 4 bases from J, with 10 bases in between. The CDR3 consists of 14 residues. The DNA read from the CDR3 is TGTGCCAGCAGCTTGGAACAGCCGACCACTGAA. Residues: CASSLEQPTTE. The whole CDR3 sequence reads CASSLEQPTTEAFF. Based on the CDR3 plus reference TRBV5-6 and TRBJ1-1, the full variable domain is DAGVTQSPTHLIKTRGQQVTLRCSPKSGHDTVSWYQQALGQGPQFIFQYYEEEERQRGNFPDRFSGHQFPNYSSELNVNALLLGDSALYLCASSLEQPTTEAFFGQGTRLTVV.

For this clone: The read ends 3 residues before the CDR3 terminus; that terminus is restored from the germline J gene. The chain carries TRBV7-6 and TRBJ2-2, with TRBD2 matching 12 bases. Germline assignment: CDR1 SGHVS and CDR2 FNYEAQ. The CDR3 is 17 amino acids. The V segment lost 4 bases and the J segment 9 bases; nucleotides outside the gene matches: 12. The CDR3 DNA, read in part, is TGTGCCAGCAGCTCCCCGTTGGGACTAGCGGGTACCCGGGAG. Translating gives CASSSPLGLAGTRE. The whole CDR3 reads CASSSPLGLAGTRELFF.

Comments on this clone: The read ends 3 residues early relative to the CDR3; the germline J gene fills the gap. The genes are TRBV5-1 and TRBJ1-4; 7 nucleotides line up with TRBD1. Germline values: CDR1 SGHRS, CDR2 YFSETQ. V was pared by 5 bases and J by 7 bases, with 5 bases of the junction left unmatched. The CDR3 has 13 amino acids. CDR3 DNA, as far as it was read: TGCGCCAGCAGTCCCGGGACAGCTGAAAAA. Translated: CASSPGTAEK. The whole CDR3 protein is CASSPGTAEKLFF.

Partial CDR3 DNA: TGTGCCAGCTCACCATCGGGCAGGGCCGCCTATGGC. Protein product: CASSPSGRAAYG. The whole CDR3 sequence reads CASSPSGRAAYGYTF. This chain links TRBV18 with TRBJ1-2, with D perhaps TRBD1 (5 bases). The read halts 3 residues ahead of the CDR3 end, with the missing end drawn from the germline J gene. CDR3 size: 15 residues. Trimming removed 2 bases at V and 4 bases at J, with 14 bases between. Per the germline V gene, CDR1 is KGHSH and CDR2 is LQKENI.

A word on this clone: Germline is not matched at one junction end, which may reflect a read error. The read ends 3 residues before the CDR3 terminus; that terminus is restored from the germline J gene. Other DNA sequences of this sample code for an identical CDR3. The V gene is TRBV18, the J gene TRBJ1-3; tentative D call: TRBD1 (6 bases). The CDR3 extends over 15 amino acids. Germline V gives CDR1 KGHSH, CDR2 LQKENI. CDR3 loop: CASSPTGSSGNTIYF. Incomplete CDR3 DNA: TGTGCCAGCTCACCTACAGGGAGCTCTGGAAACACT.

To note about this clone: The read stops 3 residues short of the end of the CDR3; the missing end is completed from the germline J gene. The V and J genes are TRBV2 and TRBJ2-3, with TRBD2 matching 7 bases. The CDR3 is 13 amino acids. The germline gives CDR1 SNHLY, CDR2 FYNNEI. V lost 8 bases to trimming and J lost 3 bases; unmatched junction nucleotides: 5. CDR3 in amino acids: CASASGATDTQYF. The DNA read from the CDR3 is TGTGCCAGCGCTAGCGGAGCTACAGATACG.

With regard to this clone: The read gets to within 3 residues of the CDR3 end, and the germline J gene fills in the rest. This chain uses TRBV5-6 with TRBJ1-2; D uncertain. The germline V and J ends were trimmed by 4 bases and 4 bases, with 8 bases remaining between them. CDR1 SGHDT and CDR2 YYEEEE come from the germline V gene. The CDR3 spans 12 residues. The CDR3 DNA, read in part, is TGTGCCAGCAGCCTAGGATTCTATGGC. This translates into CASSLGFYG. Given in full, the CDR3 is CASSLGFYGYTF. The full variable domain, in which reference TRBV5-6 and TRBJ1-2 provide the parts outside the CDR3, is DAGVTQSPTHLIKTRGQQVTLRCSPKSGHDTVSWYQQALGQGPQFIFQYYEEEERQRGNFPDRFSGHQFPNYSSELNVNALLLGDSALYLCASSLGFYGYTFGSGTRLTVV.

Remarks on this clone: The CDR3 extends 3 residues past the end of the read, so its final part is completed from the germline J gene. The chain links TRBV29-1 to TRBJ1-2; D perhaps matches TRBD1 (5 bases). Germline values: CDR1 SQVTM, CDR2 ANQGSEA. V lost 3 bases to trimming and J lost 0 bases, with 8 bases between them. This CDR3 region has 13 residues. CDR3 in amino acids: CSVEATANYGYTF. The sequenced CDR3 bases are TGCAGCGTTGAGGCGACAGCTAACTATGGC.

On this clone itself: The CDR3 end lies 3 residues beyond the end of the read and is filled in from the germline J gene. V gene TRBV29-1 combines with J gene TRBJ1-5; the D is unclear. CDR1 is SQVTM, CDR2 ANQGSEA, per germline. The CDR3 is 13 amino acids. V dropped 4 bases and J dropped 0 bases, with 7 bases sitting between them. This chain's CDR3 is CSVAQNSNQPQHF. CDR3 DNA (partial): TGCAGCGTTGCTCAGAATAGCAATCAGCCC.